This T cell receptor (beta chain) was identified in a study of cytomegalovirus exposure and HLA in healthy donors. Overall study results and limits: Sequencing likely generated an artifact that appeared as a cluster of highly shared sequence variants. Donor immune exposure was known only as CMV serostatus. Accounts indicate the classifier identified cytomegalovirus status with strong specificity and sensitivity.

The PCR made use of 60 Vbeta and 13 Jbeta primers. Here immunoSEQ multiplex PCR was the method, and the copy in TCRdb shows in-frame clones only, minus some. The table includes some 130,000 clones, roughly 80% detected once. Comments on this clone: Its antigen is unknown.

CDR3 length equals 13 residues. The germline V gene has CDR1 SSHAT and CDR2 FNYEAQ (reference sequence). V was shortened by 4 bases and J by 4 bases, with 8 bases between the two germline ends. Each donor was healthy, and each was a bone marrow donor. The source is a man aged 35 to 55 in good health and CMV-seronegative. The rearrangement joins TRBV7-7 to TRBJ1-3, with D maybe TRBD1 (6 bases). Sequenced input: PBMCs. CDR3 amino acids: CASSSGQGNTIYF. The CDR3, as DNA: TGTGCCAGCAGCTCGGGACAAGGAAACACCATATATTTT.